Below are 9 T cell receptor beta chains sequenced from a single sample in a study of Ad26.COV2.S vaccination and SARS-CoV-2 variants. Measured with immunoSEQ multiplex PCR; TCRdb has only the in-frame clones, and not every one. The sample lists about 420,000 clones, around 87% occurring once. The treatment here: around 19 received Ad26.COV2.S at low or high dose, single or two shots; roughly 5 received placebo; per-sample allocation not given. Day 63 after the first injection of vaccine or placebo was the sampling time. This specimen was peripheral blood, taken in a trial of Ad26.COV2.S vaccine versus placebo. These receptors were taken from a person aged 18-65 years who received the Ad26.COV2.S COVID-19 vaccine or a placebo.

The chain's CDR3 is CAWSVTPQGLSPLHF. As DNA, the CDR3 is TGTGCCTGGAGTGTCACCCCGCAGGGTCTTTCACCCCTCCACTTT. The rearrangement links TRBV30 to TRBJ1-6; maybe TRBD1 (5 bases). Germline lookup yields CDR1 GTSNPN and CDR2 SVGIG (reference sequence). With 0 bases removed from V and 9 bases from J, the gap between germline ends came to 15 bases. The length of the CDR3 is 15 residues.

This clone has a single count. This chain connects TRBV6-6 to TRBJ2-2; a weak D match, TRBD1 (7 bases). The V gene's germline CDR1 is MNHNY and CDR2 SVGAGI (reference sequence). V lost 6 bases and J lost 3, with 14 bases in between. The length of the CDR3 is 15 residues. CDR3 sequence: CASREGALDTGELFF. The DNA for the CDR3 is TGTGCCAGCAGGGAGGGGGCCCTCGACACCGGGGAGCTGTTTTTT.

The genes are TRBV7-3 and TRBJ2-7; D tentatively reads TRBD1 or TRBD2 (6 bases each). Germline-derived CDR1 and CDR2 are SGHTA and FQGTGA. The CDR3 has 14 residues. V gave up 5 bases and J gave up 2 bases, with 13 bases separating them. The DNA for the CDR3 is TGTGCCAGCAGCATAGGGGGGAAACCCTACGAGCAGTACTTC. It yields the protein CASSIGGKPYEQYF.

This chain uses TRBV23-1 with TRBJ2-7, with TRBD2 as a possible D gene (6 bases). TRBV23-1 is noted as an ORF with a role that remains uncertain. With 6 bases removed from V and 0 bases from J, the gap between germline ends came to 21 bases. The CDR3 spans 17 residues. The CDR3, as DNA: TGCGCCAGCAGCCCCAACGGCGGGACTGGGAGCTCCTACGAGCAGTACTTC. This codes for CASSPNGGTGSSYEQYF.

The gene calls are TRBV28 and TRBJ1-2, with 7 nucleotides matching TRBD1. From germline, CDR1 is MDHEN and CDR2 SYDVKM. The CDR3 extends over 15 amino acids. Trimming at V came to 11 bases and at J to 5 bases, leaving 17 bases not matched to a gene. Here the CDR3 reads CAAREGVTGQYGYTF. Here the CDR3 DNA reads TGTGCCGCCCGCGAGGGAGTGACAGGGCAATATGGCTACACCTTC.

The chain combines TRBV16 with TRBJ2-1; the D gene is possibly TRBD2 (6 bases). Germline CDR1 and CDR2: KGHSY and FQNENV. The CDR3 is 14 residues long. Trimming removed 7 bases from V and 7 bases from J, with 17 bases in between. The CDR3 nucleotides read TGTGCCAGCATCATGGCGGGGCTCCGAAATGAGCAGTTCTTC. It translates to CASIMAGLRNEQFF.

V and J are TRBV5-4 and TRBJ1-5, with 9 bases aligning to TRBD1. The CDR3 consists of 15 residues. Germline V gives CDR1 SGHNT, CDR2 YYREEE (reference sequence). J was trimmed by 3 bases and V by 0 bases; bases with no gene match: 1. Here the CDR3 reads CASSLGQGVNQPQHF. The DNA of the CDR3 is TGTGCCAGCAGCTTGGGACAGGGGGTCAATCAGCCCCAGCATTTT.

The chain has TRBV4-1 and TRBJ2-7; TRBD1 matches at 8 bases. CDR1 and CDR2 from the germline V gene are MGHRA and YSYEKL. CDR3 length equals 17 residues. Unmatched junction bases numbered 11, after V lost 4 bases and J lost 0 bases. For the CDR3, the DNA is TGCGCCAGCAGCCTATATTCAGGGGGCTCGAGCTCCTACGAGCAGTACTTC. This codes for CASSLYSGGSSSYEQYF.

The V gene is TRBV6-5, the J gene TRBJ2-3; TRBD2 might be the D (6 bases). V was shortened by 5 bases and J by 1 base, with 13 bases between the two germline ends. The V gene's germline CDR1 is MNHEY and CDR2 SVGAGI. The CDR3 is 15 amino acids. The CDR3 DNA is TGTGCCAGCAGTCCGGGACTGCGGGGCACAGATACGCAGTATTTT. Translation gives CASSPGLRGTDTQYF.